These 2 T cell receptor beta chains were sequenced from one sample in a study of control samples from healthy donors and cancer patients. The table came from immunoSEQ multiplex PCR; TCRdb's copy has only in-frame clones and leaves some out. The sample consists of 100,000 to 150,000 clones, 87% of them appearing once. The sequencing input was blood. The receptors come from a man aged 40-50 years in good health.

The CDR3 here is CASSLGLAGATDTQYF. CDR3 in DNA: TGTGCCAGCAGCTTAGGACTAGCGGGAGCCACAGATACGCAGTATTTT. The chain is built from TRBV11-2 and TRBJ2-3; 12 bases agree with TRBD2. V dropped 1 base and J dropped 2; count of bases not matched to a gene: 1. CDR3 length equals 16 residues. Germline V gives CDR1 SGHAT, CDR2 FQNNGV. The full variable domain, with the rest looked up from reference TRBV11-2 and TRBJ2-3, is EAGVAQSPRYKIIEKRQSVAFWCNPISGHATLYWYQQILGQGPKLLIQFQNNGVVDDSQLPKDRFSAERLKGVDSTLKIQPAKLEDSAVYLCASSLGLAGATDTQYFGPGTRLTVL.

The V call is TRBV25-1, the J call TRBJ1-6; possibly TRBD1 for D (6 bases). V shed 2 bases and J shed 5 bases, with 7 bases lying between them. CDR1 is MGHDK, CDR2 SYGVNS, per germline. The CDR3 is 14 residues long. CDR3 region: CASSERTDNSPLHF. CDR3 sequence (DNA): TGTGCCAGCAGTGAAAGGACAGATAATTCACCCCTCCACTTT.